This passage covers 4 T cell receptor beta chains from one sample sequenced in a study of T cells in Graves' hyperthyroidism and ophthalmopathy (dated by TCRdb to about 2019). To prepare the library, multiplex PCR was applied. The sample was run on an Illumina HiSeq 2000. The TCR beta CDR3 regions were amplified from the RNA transcripts. The first round of RT-PCR for the TCR CDR3 was performed with the HTBI primer set and the Qiagen OneStep RT-PCR kit. TCRdb took the public reads, trimmed them with fastp at Q25, ran MiXCR for clone calling and kept in-frame beta chains. When rows share a CDR3 protein, they turn into one entry using the most common DNA and genes. This sample gives 300,000 to 400,000 distinct CDR3 sequences in total; approximately 13% of them show up just once. Around 25% of the sample is held by the ten biggest clonotypes. Sequenced material: blood. The origin of the receptors is a woman aged 30 to 39 with Graves' hyperthyroidism.

The chain combines TRBV24-1 with TRBJ2-7; D is perhaps TRBD2 (5 bases). V gave up 6 bases and J gave up 3 bases, with 8 bases separating them. This CDR3 is 12 amino acids long. CDR1 and CDR2 (germline): KGHDR, SFDVKD. The CDR3: CATSSGDYEQYF. CDR3 DNA sequence: TGTGCCACCAGTAGCGGAGACTACGAGCAGTACTTC.

The CDR3 nucleotides are TGTGCCAGCAGTGCGGGACAGGGAGCTAACTATGGCTACACCTTC. Its translation is CASSAGQGANYGYTF. This chain connects TRBV27 to TRBJ1-2, with 9 bases matching TRBD1. This CDR3 comprises 15 residues. The J segment lost 0 bases and the V segment lost 5 bases, leaving 4 bases of the junction unmatched. Germline V CDR1 and CDR2: MNHEY, SMNVEV (reference sequence).

In its sample, this clonotype was seen many times. The chain recombines TRBV20-1 with TRBJ2-7, with D possibly matching TRBD2 (6 bases). CDR1 and CDR2 (germline): DFQATT, SNEGSKA (reference sequence). CDR3 length: 13 amino acids. Deletions cut 2 bases from V and 3 bases from J, with 11 bases between. Here the CDR3 DNA reads TGCAGTGCTAGAAGTTGGCGGGACTACGAGCAGTACTTC. Amino acid sequence: CSARSWRDYEQYF.

This clonotype has just a few counts. V is TRBV12-5 and J is TRBJ2-2; the D is unclear. The CDR3 spans 15 residues. Germline-derived CDR1 and CDR2 are LGHNT and FRNRAP. The V and J ends lost 2 bases and 2 bases respectively, with 9 bases between them. CDR3 in DNA: TGTGCTAGTGGTTTGCTGGTGGGTAACACCGGGGAGCTGTTTTTT. This gives the protein CASGLLVGNTGELFF.